Shown below are 3 T cell receptor beta chains from a single sample sequenced in a study of blood T cells in healthy people across ages (dated by TCRdb to about 2015). Library construction relied on 5' RACE. Sequenced using an Illumina HiSeq 2500. A second PCR of roughly 7 to 11 cycles was performed with a sample-barcoded 5' primer and a J-beta primer mix. TCRdb reran the public reads through fastp at Q25 and MiXCR, keeping productive beta chains. Each entry is one CDR3 protein sequence, shown with its most common DNA and genes. This sample comprises fewer than 950,000 distinct CDR3 sequences, 36% of them detected only once. The ten top clones hold around 13% of the sample. The sample comprised blood. The receptors were gathered from a man between 18 and 35 years old in good health.

This chain connects TRBV11-2 to TRBJ2-1; D is uncertain. This CDR3 contains 16 residues. Germline CDR1 reads SGHAT; CDR2 reads FQNNGV. V lost 3 bases and J 5 bases, leaving 17 bases between the germline ends. The CDR3: CASSLQVSPINNEQFF. Written as DNA, the CDR3 is TGTGCCAGCAGCTTGCAGGTGTCCCCGATCAACAATGAGCAGTTCTTC. The full variable domain, with the rest looked up from reference TRBV11-2 and TRBJ2-1, is EAGVAQSPRYKIIEKRQSVAFWCNPISGHATLYWYQQILGQGPKLLIQFQNNGVVDDSQLPKDRFSAERLKGVDSTLKIQPAKLEDSAVYLCASSLQVSPINNEQFFGPGTRLTVL.

This clonotype was recorded many times. The chain joins TRBV5-1 to TRBJ2-1, with TRBD1 matching over 7 bases. CDR3 length: 14 amino acids. CDR1 and CDR2 from the germline V gene are SGHRS and YFSETQ. J gave up 4 bases and V 4 bases, and 5 bases lay outside the gene matches. DNA of the CDR3: TGCGCCAGCAGCATGGGACAGCTTTACAATGAGCAGTTCTTC. Translating it yields CASSMGQLYNEQFF.

This clonotype has only one observation. CDR3 amino acids: CASSSGQGSSEKLFF. DNA of the CDR3: TGTGCCAGCAGCTCTGGACAGGGTTCGAGTGAAAAACTGTTTTTT. This chain links TRBV7-9 with TRBJ1-4; TRBD1 agrees at 8 bases. V dropped 4 bases and J dropped 7; count of bases not matched to a gene: 8. The CDR3 totals 15 residues. CDR1 and CDR2 (germline): SEHNR, FQNEAQ (reference sequence).